A single sample is the source of the 2 T cell receptor beta chains below, sequenced in a study of vaccination effects on CD4 cells after COVID-19. The antigens these receptors bind are not known. Libraries were prepared by immunoSEQ multiplex PCR; TCRdb keeps only in-frame clonotypes and omits some of them. This table has 30,000 to 40,000 clones, 72% appearing once. Under the ViraFEST assay, PBMC were stimulated with viral peptide pools so that antigen-specific CD4+ T cells expanded. Sequencing was performed afterwards. Isolation of CD4+ T cells took place after about ten days of culture. Vaccination of participants consisted of two doses of either the BNT162b2 or mRNA-1273 vaccine. The sample in question was CD4+ T cells from PBMCs cultured with HCoV-229E spike peptides, obtained after COVID-19 vaccination. These TCRs come from a human donor who received a COVID-19 vaccine.

V is TRBV6-5 and J is TRBJ1-1; D not resolved. The V end lost 4 bases, the J end lost 4 bases, and 10 bases lay between the germline ends. The CDR3 runs 13 residues. From germline, CDR1 is MNHEY and CDR2 SVGAGI. This CDR3 reads CASSSRVVTEAFF. In DNA, the CDR3 is TGTGCCAGCAGTTCGCGGGTTGTCACTGAAGCTTTCTTT.

This chain links TRBV19 with TRBJ2-5, with D unclear. This CDR3 comprises 12 residues. Germline assignment: CDR1 LNHDA and CDR2 SQIVND (reference sequence). V lost 8 bases and J 3 bases, leaving 10 bases between the germline ends. The CDR3 reads CASSVGKETQYF. In DNA, the CDR3 is TGTGCCAGTTCAGTGGGGAAAGAGACCCAGTACTTC.